These 25 T cell receptor beta chains share one sample of origin, sequenced in a study of shared clonotypes between healthy human individuals. Data came from immunoSEQ multiplex PCR; TCRdb stores just in-frame clones and leaves some out. The sample records 1,500,000 or so clones, roughly 96% being singletons. The material sequenced was naive CD4+ T cells sorted from blood. The subset: CD45RA+ positively selected. The receptors were sampled from a man aged 25 to 40 in good health.

V usage is TRBV19 and J usage is TRBJ2-1; the D is unclear. The germline V gene has CDR1 LNHDA and CDR2 SQIVND (reference sequence). Trimming took off 2 bases at V and 3 bases at J, with 14 bases between the two ends. The CDR3 spans 16 residues. CDR3 in amino acids: CASSISGLRHYNEQFF. In DNA form, the CDR3 reads TGTGCCAGTAGTATAAGTGGGCTAAGGCACTACAATGAGCAGTTCTTC.

The rearrangement uses TRBV4-3 and TRBJ2-7; 8 bases are shared with TRBD2. The CDR3 consists of 15 residues. Germline lookup yields CDR1 LGHNA and CDR2 YSLEER. The V and J ends lost 0 bases and 2 bases, in that order; junction bases with no gene match: 3. The CDR3 here is CASSQDIAGTYEQYF. The DNA for the CDR3 is TGCGCCAGCAGCCAAGATATAGCGGGGACCTACGAGCAGTACTTC.

The rearrangement links TRBV7-7 to TRBJ2-2; D is ambiguous. CDR3 length: 14 amino acids. Germline CDR1 SSHAT, CDR2 FNYEAQ (reference sequence). Trimming cost V 1 base and J 3 bases, with 6 bases left between them. CDR3 region: CASSLDEYTGELFF. In nucleotides, the CDR3 is TGTGCCAGCAGCTTAGACGAATACACCGGGGAGCTGTTTTTT.

The sample holds one count of this clone. This chain joins TRBV12-5 and TRBJ2-3; D gene unclear. The CDR3 is 13 residues long. V was pared by 6 bases and J by 2 bases, with 9 bases between. CDR1 is LGHNT, CDR2 FRNRAP, per germline. CDR3: CASGEVDTDTQYF. For the CDR3, the DNA is TGTGCTAGTGGGGAAGTTGACACAGATACGCAGTATTTT. Based on the CDR3 plus reference TRBV12-5 and TRBJ2-3, the full variable domain is DARVTQTPRHKVTEMGQEVTMRCQPILGHNTVFWYRQTMMQGLELLAYFRNRAPLDDSGMPKDRFSAEMPDATLATLKIQPSEPRDSAVYFCASGEVDTDTQYFGPGTRLTVL.

In nucleotides, the CDR3 is TGTGCCAGCAGTCTCCTAGGGGGTTACAATGAGCAGTTCTTC. This encodes CASSLLGGYNEQFF. V gene TRBV27 combines with J gene TRBJ2-1; D possibly corresponds to TRBD1 (6 bases). CDR3 length equals 14 residues. Per germline, CDR1 MNHEY and CDR2 SMNVEV (reference sequence). The V end was cut by 5 bases, the J end by 4 bases, with 12 bases between.

The chain is built from TRBV19 and TRBJ2-7; possible D gene TRBD2, 5 bases. The CDR3 contains 16 residues. V was pared by 7 bases and J by 3 bases, with 22 bases between. Per the germline V gene, CDR1 is LNHDA and CDR2 is SQIVND (reference sequence). The CDR3: CASNAARGRPDYEQYF. CDR3 bases: TGTGCCAGTAATGCGGCACGGGGTAGGCCAGACTACGAGCAGTACTTC. The variable domain in full, with the rest retrieved from reference TRBV19 and TRBJ2-7, is DGGITQSPKYLFRKEGQNVTLSCEQNLNHDAMYWYRQDPGQGLRLIYYSQIVNDFQKGDIAEGYSVSREKKESFPLTVTSAQKNPTAFYLCASNAARGRPDYEQYFGPGTRLTVT.

The chain couples TRBV11-2 to TRBJ2-2; the D gene could be TRBD1 or TRBD2 (6 bases each). Germline loops: CDR1 SGHAT, CDR2 FQNNGV. V was pared by 1 base and J by 0 bases, with 9 bases between. The CDR3 consists of 16 residues. The CDR3 bases are TGTGCCAGCAGCTTAGGGGGGGCTGCGAACACCGGGGAGCTGTTTTTT. It translates to CASSLGGAANTGELFF.

The chain combines TRBV7-2 with TRBJ1-3, with 10 bases fitting TRBD1. This CDR3 has 16 residues. CDR1 and CDR2 from the germline V gene are SGHTA and FQGNSA. V shed 2 bases, J shed 0 bases, and the junction held 1 base outside the gene matches. Written as DNA, the CDR3 is TGTGCCAGCAGCTTAAGGGACAGGGGCTCTGGAAACACCATATATTTT. Residues: CASSLRDRGSGNTIYF.

V gene TRBV28 combines with J gene TRBJ2-7; no reliable D call. V gave up 5 bases and J gave up 5 bases, with 4 bases separating them. The CDR3 covers 10 residues. CDR1 is MDHEN and CDR2 is SYDVKM in the germline V gene. The CDR3 DNA sequence: TGTGCCAGCAGTGGGAACGAGCAGTACTTC. It specifies CASSGNEQYF.

The chain links TRBV25-1 to TRBJ1-4, with no clear D. The CDR3 spans 14 residues. Germline CDR1 is MGHDK and CDR2 is SYGVNS. Trimming left V 4 bases short and J 4 bases short, with 10 bases between. In DNA form, the CDR3 reads TGTGCCAGCAGTGTCGGACGGGGTAATGAAAAACTGTTTTTT. Amino acid sequence: CASSVGRGNEKLFF.

The CDR3 region has the DNA TGTGCCAGCAGTTCCCCCGGGACTAGCCCACCCAATGAGCAGTTCTTC. The encoded protein is CASSSPGTSPPNEQFF. The rearrangement joins TRBV28 to TRBJ2-1, with 9 bases aligning to TRBD2. Germline V gene lookup returns CDR1 MDHEN and CDR2 SYDVKM. The CDR3 length is 16 residues. Germline trimming cut 4 bases from V and 6 bases from J; bases unmatched to any gene: 10.

The rearrangement links TRBV28 to TRBJ2-7, with 7 nucleotides matching TRBD1. Germline V gene lookup returns CDR1 MDHEN and CDR2 SYDVKM. This CDR3 comprises 15 residues. After removal of 5 bases from V and 0 bases from J, the junction contained 7 bases not matched to a gene. The CDR3 nucleotides read TGTGCCAGCAGTACCCTCAGGGGGATCTCCTACGAGCAGTACTTC. This translates into CASSTLRGISYEQYF.

The CDR3 bases are TGTGCCAGCAGTGAAGCGGGAGATGGCACAGATACGCAGTATTTT. The encoded protein is CASSEAGDGTDTQYF. This sequence joins TRBV25-1 and TRBJ2-3; 7 bases align to TRBD2. V lost 2 bases, J lost 1 base, and 3 bases stayed unmatched. Looked up from germline, CDR1 is MGHDK and CDR2 is SYGVNS. The CDR3 consists of 15 residues.

The rearrangement links TRBV7-8 to TRBJ1-5; 8 bases are shared with TRBD1. Germline V gene sequence: CDR1 SGHVS, CDR2 FQNEAQ. V dropped 1 base and J dropped 9; count of bases not matched to a gene: 11. The CDR3 extends over 16 amino acids. The chain's CDR3 is CASSLEGGGTGRPQHF. The CDR3 region has the DNA TGTGCCAGCAGCTTAGAGGGGGGTGGGACAGGTAGGCCCCAGCATTTT.

The chain carries TRBV25-1 and TRBJ1-4; 8 nucleotides match TRBD1. The germline CDR1 and CDR2 sequences are MGHDK and SYGVNS. The CDR3 has 12 residues. Germline trimming cut 6 bases from V and 12 bases from J; bases unmatched to any gene: 6. For the CDR3, the DNA is TGTGCCAGCAGGGGACAGGTTGTGGAACTGTTTTTT. Protein: CASRGQVVELFF.

The V gene is TRBV18, the J gene TRBJ2-5, with 8 bases aligning to TRBD1. Trimming at V came to 3 bases and at J to 5 bases, leaving 8 bases not matched to a gene. This CDR3 region has 15 residues. Germline CDR1 and CDR2: KGHSH and LQKENI. CDR3 in DNA: TGTGCCAGCTCACCGGGCAGGGGGCGATTTGAGACCCAGTACTTC. Translating it yields CASSPGRGRFETQYF.

The CDR3 reads CASSQDASSYNEQFF. Here the CDR3 DNA reads TGCGCCAGCAGCCAAGATGCGAGCTCCTACAATGAGCAGTTCTTC. The rearrangement joins TRBV4-1 to TRBJ2-1; D remains unclear. CDR3 length: 15 amino acids. V shed 0 bases and J shed 0 bases, with 6 bases lying between them. Germline CDR1 MGHRA, CDR2 YSYEKL.

The chain uses TRBV7-9 and TRBJ1-1; no clear D. The CDR3 spans 13 residues. Germline assignment: CDR1 SEHNR and CDR2 FQNEAQ (reference sequence). V dropped 3 bases and J dropped 4 bases, with 9 bases sitting between them. The CDR3 sequence is CASSLRDGTEAFF. The CDR3 DNA follows: TGTGCCAGCAGCTTGAGGGATGGCACTGAAGCTTTCTTT.

V usage is TRBV18 and J usage is TRBJ2-5; the D call may be TRBD1 or TRBD2 (6 bases each). The CDR3 totals 12 residues. CDR1 is KGHSH and CDR2 is LQKENI in the germline V gene. V dropped 4 bases and J dropped 4 bases, with 7 bases sitting between them. The CDR3 region is CASSQGGETQYF. CDR3 bases: TGTGCCAGCTCACAGGGGGGAGAGACCCAGTACTTC. The entire variable domain, with the rest obtained from reference TRBV18 and TRBJ2-5, is as follows: NAGVMQNPRHLVRRRGQEARLRCSPMKGHSHVYWYRQLPEEGLKFMVYLQKENIIDESGMPKERFSAEFPKEGPSILRIQQVVRGDSAAYFCASSQGGETQYFGPGTRLLVL.

This clone was seen a handful of times. The chain recombines TRBV6-5 with TRBJ2-7, with D possibly matching TRBD2 (6 bases). CDR1 and CDR2 from the germline V gene are MNHEY and SVGAGI. Between the trimmed V and J ends, which lost 5 bases and 7 bases, there was a span of 15 bases. CDR3 size: 13 residues. CDR3 protein: CASSKTPAGEQYF. The CDR3 DNA follows: TGTGCCAGCAGTAAAACCCCGGCGGGGGAGCAGTACTTC.

The J gene is TRBJ1-1, the V gene TRBV2, with D hard to call. CDR1 is SNHLY and CDR2 is FYNNEI in the germline V gene. V was shortened by 6 bases and J by 8 bases, with 16 bases between the two germline ends. The CDR3 is 13 amino acids. The CDR3 protein is CASSVSVGPEAFF. CDR3 bases: TGTGCCAGCAGCGTTTCCGTGGGTCCCGAAGCTTTCTTT.

This clone was counted a single time. J is TRBJ2-2 and V is TRBV28, with D uncertain. V was clipped by 6 bases and J by 5 bases, with 13 bases between them. The CDR3 has 14 residues. Germline-derived CDR1 and CDR2 are MDHEN and SYDVKM. CDR3 DNA sequence: TGTGCCAGCAGACCTTACGAGGTGACCGGGGAGCTGTTTTTT. Translated, it gives CASRPYEVTGELFF.

The CDR3 DNA follows: TGTGCCAGCAGTTCCGGGACAGACCCTCCCTATGGCTACACCTTC. Translated, it gives CASSSGTDPPYGYTF. The chain has TRBV28 and TRBJ1-2; 7 positions agree with TRBD1. The CDR3 sequence is 15 residues long. V lost 4 bases and J lost 4; bases outside the gene matches: 9. Germline values: CDR1 MDHEN, CDR2 SYDVKM.

The V and J genes are TRBV4-3 and TRBJ2-2; D remains unclear. Trimming pared 0 bases from V and 5 bases from J, leaving 10 bases between. Germline CDR1 is LGHNA and CDR2 is YSLEER. CDR3 length equals 15 residues. Here the CDR3 DNA reads TGCGCCAGCAGCCAAGATCGGCTGGGTACCGGGGAGCTGTTTTTT. Amino acids: CASSQDRLGTGELFF.

This clone appeared a single time. The V gene is TRBV29-1, the J gene TRBJ1-5; tentatively, D is TRBD1 (6 bases). In germline, CDR1 is SQVTM, CDR2 ANQGSEA. Between the trimmed V and J ends, which lost 8 bases and 9 bases, there was a span of 23 bases. The CDR3 is 14 residues long. In DNA form, the CDR3 reads TGCAGCCCCCACGGACAGCCGCCGCGAAGGCCCCAGCATTTT. Protein: CSPHGQPPRRPQHF.